Listed below are T cell receptor beta chains from one sample, sequenced in a study of T cell responses to AZD1222 COVID-19 vaccine. The table came from immunoSEQ multiplex PCR; TCRdb's copy has only in-frame clones and leaves some out. The table records approximately 50,000 clones, approximately 89% of them present only once. Sequenced material: peripheral blood, taken on day 0 of MenACWY control vaccination. These receptors all stem from an adult in good health. CDR3s leave out the opening cysteine and the closing phenylalanine or tryptophan.

cdr3_length,j_call,v_call,cdr3_aa
10,TRBJ2-7,TRBV19,ASSLPPYEQY
13,TRBJ2-7,TRBV5-5,ASSFVGRSSYEQY
12,TRBJ2-4,TRBV7-2,ASSTGLAENIQY
13,TRBJ2-2,TRBV28,ASSRDRGPTGELF
12,TRBJ2-1,TRBV10-2,ASRNGTGINEQF
11,TRBJ2-3,TRBV10-2,ASSGGSPDTQY
15,TRBJ2-1,TRBV3-1/TRBV3-2,ASSQDPSGTSYNEQF
10,TRBJ1-6,TRBV30,AWNQNNSPLH
15,TRBJ1-5,TRBV4-3,ASSQEPIGTANQPQH
14,TRBJ2-1,TRBV11-2,ASSQRTSGRSDEQF
9,TRBJ2-3,TRBV11-3,ASSLTDTQY
13,TRBJ2-7,TRBV9,ASSVGDSISYEQY
14,TRBJ1-3,TRBV5-4,ASSLGVAGAHDTIY
12,TRBJ2-3,TRBV4-3,ASSQKGGIDTQY
16,TRBJ2-1,TRBV7-2,ASSLDRIGTGPTMRQF
13,TRBJ1-5,TRBV28,ASSTTGVGNQPQH
12,TRBJ1-5,TRBV10-3,AIRGDRANQPQH
15,TRBJ2-2,TRBV30,AWSAFRDGMNTGELF
12,TRBJ2-3,TRBV13,ASSLAGDTDTQY
14,TRBJ2-7,TRBV28,ASSYPLGQGNNEQY
13,TRBJ1-5,TRBV28,ASSPRTGGNQPQH
12,TRBJ2-1,TRBV20-1,SASSLAVYNEQF
10,TRBJ2-2,TRBV6-4,ASSDNTGELF
11,TRBJ2-7,TRBV28,ASSLPLRYEQY
12,TRBJ1-5,TRBV3-1/TRBV3-2,ASSQGIYNQPQH
12,TRBJ1-4,TRBV2,ASSGAGSNEKLF
12,TRBJ2-3,TRBV28,ASSSTGHSDTQY
14,TRBJ2-2,TRBV24-1,ATSDLTSGRTGELF
14,TRBJ2-3,TRBV6-1,ASSDNPGLAFDTQY
15,TRBJ2-7,TRBV5-1,ASSKGTSGHISYEQY
13,TRBJ2-5,TRBV5-6,ASSLTGGLGETQY
15,TRBJ2-1,TRBV7-6,ASSMRTSGPQGNEQF
15,TRBJ2-1,TRBV28,ASSFPLEDAGRNEQF
11,TRBJ2-7,TRBV28,ASNKGIAYEQY
13,TRBJ2-1,TRBV5-4,ASSFPSGRKDEQF
15,TRBJ2-7,TRBV28,ASSSRGPGTGGAEQY
12,TRBJ2-7,TRBV5-1,ASSNGQGAGEQY
10,TRBJ1-2,TRBV12-3/TRBV12-4,ASSFGPVRRT
13,TRBJ2-3,TRBV9,ASSVVGTSTDTQY
13,TRBJ1-2,TRBV14,ASSHDPRGFVGYT
11,TRBJ1-1,TRBV10-1,ASKDSLNTEAF
13,TRBJ2-2,TRBV30,AWSVDIINTGELF
14,TRBJ2-1,TRBV19,ASSHRLAGGFDEQF
13,TRBJ1-1,TRBV7-8,ASSSYRQDFTEAF
11,TRBJ2-7,TRBV7-9,ASSGGKAYEQY